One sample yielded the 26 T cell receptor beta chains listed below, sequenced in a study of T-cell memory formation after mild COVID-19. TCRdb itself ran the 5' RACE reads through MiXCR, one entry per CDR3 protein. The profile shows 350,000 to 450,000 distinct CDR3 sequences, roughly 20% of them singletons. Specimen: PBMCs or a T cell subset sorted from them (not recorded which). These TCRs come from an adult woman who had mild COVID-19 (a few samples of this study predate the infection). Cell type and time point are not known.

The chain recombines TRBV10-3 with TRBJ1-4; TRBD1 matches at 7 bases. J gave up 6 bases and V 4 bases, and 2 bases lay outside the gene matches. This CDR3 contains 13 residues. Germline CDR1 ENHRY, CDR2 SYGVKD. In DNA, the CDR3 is TGTGCCATCAGTGCAACAGGGGATGAAAAACTGTTTTTT. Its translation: CAISATGDEKLFF.

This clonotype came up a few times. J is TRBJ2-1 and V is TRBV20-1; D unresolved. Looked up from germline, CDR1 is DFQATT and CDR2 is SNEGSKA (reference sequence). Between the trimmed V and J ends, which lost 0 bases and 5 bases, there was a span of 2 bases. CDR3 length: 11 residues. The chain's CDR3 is CSAREDNEQFF. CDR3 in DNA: TGCAGTGCTAGAGAGGACAATGAGCAGTTCTTC.

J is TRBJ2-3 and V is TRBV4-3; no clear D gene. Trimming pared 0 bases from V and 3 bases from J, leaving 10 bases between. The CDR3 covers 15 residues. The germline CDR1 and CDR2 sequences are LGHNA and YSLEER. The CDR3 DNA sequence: TGCGCCAGCAGCCAAGATAGTGGGGTAACAGATACGCAGTATTTT. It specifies CASSQDSGVTDTQYF.

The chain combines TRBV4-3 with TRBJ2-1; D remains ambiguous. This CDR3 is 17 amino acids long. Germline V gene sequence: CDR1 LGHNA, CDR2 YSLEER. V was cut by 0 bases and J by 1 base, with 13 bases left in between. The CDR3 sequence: CASSQDTAFPSYNEQFF. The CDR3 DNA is TGCGCCAGCAGCCAAGATACGGCGTTCCCATCCTACAATGAGCAGTTCTTC.

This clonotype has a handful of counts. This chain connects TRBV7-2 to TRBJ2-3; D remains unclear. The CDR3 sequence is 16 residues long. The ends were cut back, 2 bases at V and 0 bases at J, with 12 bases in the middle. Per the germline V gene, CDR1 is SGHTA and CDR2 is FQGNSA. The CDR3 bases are TGTGCCAGCAGCTTATCTGCTAGTTCTAGCACAGATACGCAGTATTTT. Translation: CASSLSASSSTDTQYF.

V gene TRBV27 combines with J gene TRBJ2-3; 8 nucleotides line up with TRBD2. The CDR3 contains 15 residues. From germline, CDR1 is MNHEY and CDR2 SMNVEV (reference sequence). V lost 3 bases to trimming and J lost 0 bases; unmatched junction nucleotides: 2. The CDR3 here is CASSFGLASTDTQYF. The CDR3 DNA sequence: TGTGCCAGCAGTTTCGGACTAGCTAGCACAGATACGCAGTATTTT.

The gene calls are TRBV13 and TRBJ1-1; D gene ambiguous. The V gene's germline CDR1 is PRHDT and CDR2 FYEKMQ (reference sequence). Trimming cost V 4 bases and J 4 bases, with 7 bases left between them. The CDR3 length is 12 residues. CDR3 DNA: TGTGCCAGCAGCTCTCTGGGCACTGAAGCTTTCTTT. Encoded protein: CASSSLGTEAFF.

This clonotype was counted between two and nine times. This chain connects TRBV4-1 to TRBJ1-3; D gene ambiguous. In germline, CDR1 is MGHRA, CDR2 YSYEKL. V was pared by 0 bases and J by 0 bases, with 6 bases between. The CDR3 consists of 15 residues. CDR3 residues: CASSQDQISGNTIYF. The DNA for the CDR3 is TGCGCCAGCAGCCAAGACCAGATCTCTGGAAACACCATATATTTT.

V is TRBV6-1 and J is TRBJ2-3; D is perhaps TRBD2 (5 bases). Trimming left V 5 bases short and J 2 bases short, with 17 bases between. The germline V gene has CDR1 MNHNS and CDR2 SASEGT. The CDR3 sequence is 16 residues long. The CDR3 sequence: CASSSLLARVTDTQYF. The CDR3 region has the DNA TGTGCCAGCAGTTCGCTTCTAGCTCGGGTCACAGATACGCAGTATTTT.

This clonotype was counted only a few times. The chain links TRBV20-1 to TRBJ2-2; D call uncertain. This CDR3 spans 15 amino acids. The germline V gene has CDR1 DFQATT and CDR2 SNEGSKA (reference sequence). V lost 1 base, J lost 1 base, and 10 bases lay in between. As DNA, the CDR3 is TGCAGTGCTAGAGTTCTCCATGGGAACACCGGGGAGCTGTTTTTT. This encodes CSARVLHGNTGELFF.

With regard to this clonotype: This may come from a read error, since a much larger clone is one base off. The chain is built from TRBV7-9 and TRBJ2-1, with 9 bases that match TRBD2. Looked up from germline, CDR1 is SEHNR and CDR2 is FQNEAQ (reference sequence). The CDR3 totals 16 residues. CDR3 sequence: CASCLSAGGPVNEQFF. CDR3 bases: TGTGCCAGCTGCTTAAGCGCGGGGGGGCCGGTCAATGAGCAGTTCTTC.

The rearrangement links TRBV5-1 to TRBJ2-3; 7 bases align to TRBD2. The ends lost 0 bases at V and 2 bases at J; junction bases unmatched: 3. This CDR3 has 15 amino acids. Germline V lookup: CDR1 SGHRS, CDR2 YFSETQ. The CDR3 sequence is CASSLGTSNTDTQYF. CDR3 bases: TGCGCCAGCAGCTTGGGGACTAGTAACACAGATACGCAGTATTTT.

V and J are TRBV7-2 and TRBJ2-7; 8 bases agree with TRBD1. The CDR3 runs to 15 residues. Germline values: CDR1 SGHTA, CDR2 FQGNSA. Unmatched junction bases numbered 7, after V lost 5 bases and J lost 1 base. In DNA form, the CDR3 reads TGTGCCAGCAGCCCATGGACAGGGAGTTCCTACGAGCAGTACTTC. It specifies CASSPWTGSSYEQYF.

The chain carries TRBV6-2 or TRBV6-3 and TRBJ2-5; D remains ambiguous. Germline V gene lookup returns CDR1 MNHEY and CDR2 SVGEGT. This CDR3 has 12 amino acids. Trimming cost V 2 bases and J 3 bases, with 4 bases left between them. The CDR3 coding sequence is TGTGCCAGCAGTTACCCGAAAGAGACCCAGTACTTC. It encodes CASSYPKETQYF.

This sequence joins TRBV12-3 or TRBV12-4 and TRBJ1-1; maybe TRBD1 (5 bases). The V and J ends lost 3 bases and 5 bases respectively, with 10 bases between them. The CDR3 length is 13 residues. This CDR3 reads CASSFAGTTEAFF. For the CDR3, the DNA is TGTGCCAGCAGTTTTGCAGGGACGACTGAAGCTTTCTTT.

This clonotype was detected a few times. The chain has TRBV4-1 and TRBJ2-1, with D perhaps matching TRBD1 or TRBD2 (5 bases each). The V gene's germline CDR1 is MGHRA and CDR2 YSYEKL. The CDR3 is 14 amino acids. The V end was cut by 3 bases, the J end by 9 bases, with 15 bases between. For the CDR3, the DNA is TGCGCCAGCAGCCAGCCCTATACGAGGGGTGAGCAGTTCTTC. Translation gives CASSQPYTRGEQFF.

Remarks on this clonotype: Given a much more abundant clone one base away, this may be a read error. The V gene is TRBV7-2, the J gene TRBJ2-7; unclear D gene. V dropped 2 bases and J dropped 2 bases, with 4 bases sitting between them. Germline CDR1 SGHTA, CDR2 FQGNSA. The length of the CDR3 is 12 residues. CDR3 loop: CASSLPAYEQYF. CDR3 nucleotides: TGTGCCAGCAGCTTACCAGCCTACGAGCAGTACTTC.

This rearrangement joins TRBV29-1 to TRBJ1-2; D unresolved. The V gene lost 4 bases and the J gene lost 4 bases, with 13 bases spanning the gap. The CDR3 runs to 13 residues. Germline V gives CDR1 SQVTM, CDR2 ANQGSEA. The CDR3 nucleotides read TGCAGCGTTGCAGTCGGGCAACTCTATGGCTACACCTTC. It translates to CSVAVGQLYGYTF.

This CDR3 is CATRQDRPYEQYF. The CDR3 nucleotides read TGTGCCACCCGACAGGACAGACCCTACGAGCAGTACTTC. The chain joins TRBV27 to TRBJ2-7, with a possible D match to TRBD1 (6 bases). CDR3 length: 13 residues. V lost 10 bases, J lost 2 bases, and 15 bases lay in between. Germline CDR1 reads MNHEY; CDR2 reads SMNVEV (reference sequence).

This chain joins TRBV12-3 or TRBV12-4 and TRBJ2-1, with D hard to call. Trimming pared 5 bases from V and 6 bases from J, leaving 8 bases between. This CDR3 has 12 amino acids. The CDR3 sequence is CASSEAGNEQFF. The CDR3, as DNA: TGTGCCAGCAGTGAGGCAGGCAATGAGCAGTTCTTC.

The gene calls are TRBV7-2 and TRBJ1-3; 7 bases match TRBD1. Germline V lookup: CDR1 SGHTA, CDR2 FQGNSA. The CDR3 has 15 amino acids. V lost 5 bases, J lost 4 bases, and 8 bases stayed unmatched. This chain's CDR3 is CASSLDREGGNTIYF. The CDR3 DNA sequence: TGTGCCAGCAGCCTTGACAGGGAGGGAGGAAACACCATATATTTT. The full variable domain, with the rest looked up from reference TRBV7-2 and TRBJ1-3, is GAGVSQSPSNKVTEKGKDVELRCDPISGHTALYWYRQSLGQGLEFLIYFQGNSAPDKSGLPSDRFSAERTGGSVSTLTIQRTQQEDSAVYLCASSLDREGGNTIYFGEGSWLTVV.

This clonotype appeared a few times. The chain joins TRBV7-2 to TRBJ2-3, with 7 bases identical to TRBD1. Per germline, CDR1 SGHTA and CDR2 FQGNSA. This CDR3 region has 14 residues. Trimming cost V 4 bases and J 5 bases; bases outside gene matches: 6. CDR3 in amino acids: CASSWGQSVDTQYF. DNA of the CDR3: TGTGCCAGCAGCTGGGGACAGTCCGTAGATACGCAGTATTTT.

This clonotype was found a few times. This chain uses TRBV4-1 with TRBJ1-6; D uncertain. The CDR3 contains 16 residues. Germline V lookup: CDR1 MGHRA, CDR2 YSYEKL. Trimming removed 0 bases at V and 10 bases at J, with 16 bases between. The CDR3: CASSQDYGGLHSPLHF. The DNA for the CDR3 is TGCGCCAGCAGCCAAGATTATGGAGGCTTACACTCACCCCTCCACTTT.

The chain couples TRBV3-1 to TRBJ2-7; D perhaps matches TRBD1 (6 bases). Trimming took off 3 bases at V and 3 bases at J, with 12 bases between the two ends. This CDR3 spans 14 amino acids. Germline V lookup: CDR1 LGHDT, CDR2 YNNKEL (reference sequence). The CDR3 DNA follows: TGTGCCAGCAGCCACGGGACACTCTTCTACGAGCAGTACTTC. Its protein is CASSHGTLFYEQYF.

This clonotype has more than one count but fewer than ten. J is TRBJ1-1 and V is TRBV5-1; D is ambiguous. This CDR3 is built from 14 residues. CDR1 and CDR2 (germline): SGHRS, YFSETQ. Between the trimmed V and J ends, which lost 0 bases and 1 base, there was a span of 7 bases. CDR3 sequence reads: CASSLGARNTEAFF. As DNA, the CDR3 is TGCGCCAGCAGCTTGGGGGCCCGGAACACTGAAGCTTTCTTT.

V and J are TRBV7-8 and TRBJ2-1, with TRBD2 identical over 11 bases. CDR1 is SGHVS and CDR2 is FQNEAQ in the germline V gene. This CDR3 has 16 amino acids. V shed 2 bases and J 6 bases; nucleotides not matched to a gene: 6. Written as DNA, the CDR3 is TGTGCCAGCAGCTTACCGGGACTAGCGGAACTCAATGAGCAGTTCTTC. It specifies CASSLPGLAELNEQFF. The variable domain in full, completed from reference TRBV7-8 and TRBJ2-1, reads GAGVSQSPRYKVAKRGQDVALRCDPISGHVSLFWYQQALGQGPEFLTYFQNEAQLDKSGLPSDRFFAERPEGSVSTLKIQRTQQEDSAVYLCASSLPGLAELNEQFFGPGTRLTVL.